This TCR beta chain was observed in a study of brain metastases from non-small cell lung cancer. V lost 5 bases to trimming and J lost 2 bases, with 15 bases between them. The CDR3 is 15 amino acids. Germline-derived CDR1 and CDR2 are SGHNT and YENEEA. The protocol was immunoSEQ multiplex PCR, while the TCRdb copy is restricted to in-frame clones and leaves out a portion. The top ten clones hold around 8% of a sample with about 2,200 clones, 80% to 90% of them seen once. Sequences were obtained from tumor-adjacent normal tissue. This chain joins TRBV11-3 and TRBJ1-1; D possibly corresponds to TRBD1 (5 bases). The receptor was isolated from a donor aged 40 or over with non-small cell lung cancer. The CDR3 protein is CASSPTAGYNTEAFF. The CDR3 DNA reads TGTGCCAGCAGCCCCACTGCAGGGTACAACACTGAAGCTTTCTTT.